This T cell receptor beta chain was captured by sequencing in a study of identical twins. MiXCR, applied by TCRdb to the 5' RACE reads, yields one record per CDR3 protein. The sample consists of some 570,000 distinct CDR3 sequences, approximately 20% of them appearing once. The CDR3 is made up of 17 amino acids. The sample was also reused in another study, on yellow fever vaccine responses in identical twins.

V usage is TRBV21-1 and J usage is TRBJ2-7; TRBD2, the table's D call, lacks a check against the DNA. TRBV21-1 is an annotated pseudogene. The TCR originated in a woman between 18 and 29 years old in good health. The sample taken for sequencing was CD4+ T cells sorted from blood. CDR3 DNA: TGTGCCAGCAGCAAAGATCCCCGCGGCAAAACCTCCTACGAGCAGTACTTC. This encodes CASSKDPRGKTSYEQYF.